This T cell receptor (beta chain) was documented in a study of T cells in Graves' hyperthyroidism and ophthalmopathy (dated by TCRdb to 2018 to 2020). In terms of the full investigation: Peripheral blood was collected at initial diagnosis, before any treatment. TCR V-J signatures able to tell the groups apart were searched for in a discovery cohort of approximately 95 patients, of whom about 40 had Graves' ophthalmopathy and under 65 had stable Graves' hyperthyroidism. Prospective prediction of ophthalmopathy was tested in an independent validation cohort consisting of 18 hyperthyroidism patients and over 15 patients who later progressed to ophthalmopathy. The roughly 91 discovery patients were randomly divided into training and test sets at a 7:3 ratio. In addition, the study compared T-cell repertoires in thyroid tissue and in blood from several Graves' hyperthyroidism patients. Once sampling was done, hyperthyroidism patients were given methimazole at a starting dose of 30 mg daily, whereas ophthalmopathy patients were given high-dose intravenous methylprednisolone. The paper reports TCR Vbeta CDR3 sequencing of roughly 140 peripheral blood samples: around 41 ophthalmopathy, about 75 hyperthyroidism and around 17 progressor patients.

Results and caveats for the whole study, not just this receptor: In cross-validation, a model built on a 13 V-J signature told ophthalmopathy apart from stable hyperthyroidism with approximately 91% sensitivity and approximately 84% specificity, and in testing the same model reached 80%/75%. Sample size was not statistically predetermined, and blinding of investigators to group allocation was not performed. In validation, the model predicted progression to ophthalmopathy with over 60% sensitivity and around 72% specificity, a median of about six months before onset. Blood samples also contained most of the expanded thyroid clonotypes (frequency above 0.001), which suggests that blood repertoires may reflect thyroid immune responses.

TCR beta CDR3 regions were amplified from RNA transcripts. For the first round of RT-PCR on the TCR CDR3, the HTBI primer set was used together with the Qiagen OneStep RT-PCR kit. A second multiplex PCR round built the libraries, followed by size selection and purification. Sequencing of the libraries was done on an Illumina HiSeq2000 using paired-end 100 bp reads. Turning to the authors' computational methods: SOAPnuke was used to process the raw data, removing reads that contained adapters or uncalled bases, had a mean Phred below 15, or lacked an exact match to the constant primer or identifier. High-quality paired reads were merged using COPE v1.2.5, and each unique nucleotide sequence was defined as a clonotype. Clonotypes were aligned to IMGT TRBV, TRBD and TRBJ reference segments using MiTCR v1.1. The analysis included only V-J combinations with a frequency above 0.0001, which together covered 99% to 99.2% of the repertoires. A TCS score was defined as the ratio between F50 (clonal expansion) and ExV (chaos), using BLOSUM62-based TCRdist between CDR3 peptides within each V-J. Welch's t-statistics and random forest reduced just over 500 V-J features to around 14, which were used in a naive Bayes classifier (R e1071). TCRdb redid the processing of the public reads, applying fastp at Q25 and MiXCR, and retained in-frame beta chains. One record per CDR3 amino acid sequence lists the most common genes and DNA. These V and J calls rely on TCRdb rather than the paper's analysis. The sample data list about 500,000 distinct CDR3 sequences, and roughly 15% of these were observed just once. The ten largest clones take up around 28% of the sample.

Spanning cysteine to phenylalanine, the CDR3 consists of 14 amino acids. Kept here is only the CDR3 DNA, which spans 42 bases and is read in frame from base 1. Ends trimmed: V by 8 bases, J by 7 bases; bases unmatched to a gene: 14. Reading the germline V gene gives CDR1 SQVTM and CDR2 ANQGSEA. As regards this clonotype: Its antigen remains undetermined. Base quality data are lacking; no much larger clone is found one base away.

Ophthalmopathy patients had moderately to severely active disease, Clinical Activity Score of at least 3, NOSPECS grade of at least 4, and duration under 3 months. Patients with uncontrolled infections, other autoimmune diseases, pregnancy or lactation were excluded. Diagnoses were based on clinical symptoms, serum thyroxine and TRAb, thyroid ultrasound and orbital computed tomography. PBMCs were isolated from 10 ml of fresh peripheral blood by Ficoll-Paque density gradient centrifugation. Trizol reagent was used to extract total RNA, and RNA quality was then checked on an Agilent 2100 Bioanalyzer.

Sequences were obtained from blood. The clonotype comes from a young woman with Graves' ophthalmopathy. Here the chain combines TRBV29-1 and TRBJ2-1; 7 bases in between match TRBD2. The CDR3 reads CSLLAAGDNNEQFF. The DNA sequence is TGCAGCCTCCTTGCGGCGGGAGATAATAATGAGCAGTTCTTC.